These 26 T cell receptor beta chains originate from one sample sequenced in a study of blood T cell repertoires in COVID-19. Profiling relied on immunoSEQ multiplex PCR, and the TCRdb table lists in-frame clones only, not all of them. This repertoire shows approximately 120,000 clones, around 85% found once; its top ten account for around 4.1%. The sequenced material came from peripheral blood. The receptors shown here come from a human donor in a cohort sampled during active COVID-19.

This rearrangement joins TRBV3-1 (or the pseudogene TRBV3-2) to TRBJ1-1; unclear D gene. V was pared by 0 bases and J by 2 bases, with 16 bases between. Germline values: CDR1 LGHDT, CDR2 YNNKEL (reference sequence). This CDR3 is 17 amino acids long. The CDR3 nucleotides read TGTGCCAGCAGCCAAGACCCCCGACAAGATAGAAACACTGAAGCTTTCTTT. Protein product: CASSQDPRQDRNTEAFF.

The CDR3 protein is CASSKRGAPLREGGPRNIQYF. CDR3 coding DNA: TGTGCCAGCAGCAAAAGGGGTGCGCCTCTGAGGGAGGGAGGGCCTAGAAACATTCAGTACTTC. V and J are TRBV21-1 and TRBJ2-4; the D call in the table, TRBD2, was not verified against the DNA. TRBV21-1 is reported as a pseudogene. This CDR3 contains 21 residues.

The chain recombines TRBV12-5 with TRBJ1-1, with TRBD1 matching over 7 bases. The trim removed 5 bases at V and 1 base at J, leaving 10 bases unmatched. The germline V gene has CDR1 LGHNT and CDR2 FRNRAP. The CDR3 is made up of 16 amino acids. CDR3 loop: CASGPRQGYRNTEAFF. The CDR3 bases are TGTGCTAGTGGTCCCCGACAGGGTTATCGGAACACTGAAGCTTTCTTT. The full variable domain, its missing parts supplied by reference TRBV12-5 and TRBJ1-1, is DARVTQTPRHKVTEMGQEVTMRCQPILGHNTVFWYRQTMMQGLELLAYFRNRAPLDDSGMPKDRFSAEMPDATLATLKIQPSEPRDSAVYFCASGPRQGYRNTEAFFGQGTRLTVV.

This clone was detected once. The chain is built from TRBV19 and TRBJ1-5; no firm D call. Looked up from germline, CDR1 is LNHDA and CDR2 is SQIVND (reference sequence). Trimming removed 3 bases at V and 13 bases at J, with 13 bases between. The CDR3 is 12 residues long. Here the CDR3 reads CASSISGMAQHF. In DNA, the CDR3 is TGTGCCAGTAGTATCTCGGGAATGGCTCAGCATTTT.

The chain combines TRBV5-6 with TRBJ1-1, with 7 bases matching TRBD1. From germline, CDR1 is SGHDT and CDR2 YYEEEE. Trimming took 4 bases from V and 5 from J; bases not matched to a gene: 14. This CDR3 comprises 16 residues. The chain's CDR3 is CASSGDRVWEVTEAFF. The CDR3, as DNA: TGTGCCAGCAGCGGAGACAGGGTGTGGGAGGTGACTGAAGCTTTCTTT.

V and J are TRBV10-3 and TRBJ2-1; perhaps TRBD2 as D (5 bases). This CDR3 comprises 16 residues. Germline V gene lookup returns CDR1 ENHRY and CDR2 SYGVKD. The ends were cut back, 0 bases at V and 8 bases at J, with 17 bases in the middle. The CDR3 loop is CAISESFAGTSHEQFF. CDR3 sequence (DNA): TGTGCCATCAGTGAGTCCTTCGCGGGTACTTCGCATGAGCAGTTCTTC.

The genes are TRBV10-3 and TRBJ1-1; D gene unclear. V lost 5 bases, J lost 1 base, and 8 bases lay in between. This CDR3 spans 13 amino acids. Germline CDR1 and CDR2: ENHRY and SYGVKD. The CDR3: CAISSKPNTEAFF. DNA for the CDR3: TGTGCCATCAGTTCCAAGCCGAACACTGAAGCTTTCTTT.

The chain couples TRBV20-1 to TRBJ2-1; 9 bases fit TRBD2. The ends lost 3 bases at V and 5 bases at J; junction bases unmatched: 5. CDR1 and CDR2 from the germline V gene are DFQATT and SNEGSKA (reference sequence). There are 14 residues in the CDR3. The CDR3, as DNA: TGCAGTGCTAGTGTAGCGGGGGTTCACAATGAGCAGTTCTTC. Translation: CSASVAGVHNEQFF.

This chain uses TRBV9 with TRBJ2-3, with D possibly TRBD1 on 5 matching bases. Germline CDR1 and CDR2: SGDLS and YYNGEE. The V end lost 0 bases, the J end lost 5 bases, and 13 bases lay between the germline ends. The CDR3 totals 15 residues. CDR3 residues: CASSVALGTGDTQYF. The DNA for the CDR3 is TGTGCCAGCAGCGTAGCTCTGGGCACAGGAGATACGCAGTATTTT.

V gene TRBV5-1 combines with J gene TRBJ2-1; TRBD2 matches at 7 bases. CDR1 is SGHRS and CDR2 is YFSETQ in the germline V gene. CDR3 size: 15 residues. With V trimmed by 4 bases and J by 7 bases, 11 bases remained unmatched. Written as DNA, the CDR3 is TGCGCCAGCAGCCTCCAGATGACTAGCCGAAATGAGCAGTTCTTC. This sequence encodes CASSLQMTSRNEQFF.

This clone came up once. The chain carries TRBV7-2 and TRBJ2-1; 9 bases are a match to TRBD1. CDR3 length: 17 amino acids. CDR1 is SGHTA, CDR2 FQGNSA, per germline. V shed 5 bases and J 4 bases; nucleotides not matched to a gene: 12. In nucleotides, the CDR3 is TGTGCCAGCAGCCTGGGGGCGGGGACAGGGTGGTACAATGAGCAGTTCTTC. Translation: CASSLGAGTGWYNEQFF.

The chain joins TRBV9 to TRBJ2-3, with TRBD2 as a possible D gene (6 bases). The V and J ends lost 7 bases and 6 bases respectively, with 18 bases between them. Per germline, CDR1 SGDLS and CDR2 YYNGEE. This CDR3 comprises 14 residues. This CDR3 reads CASGPETEGDTQYF. CDR3 DNA: TGTGCCAGCGGCCCAGAGACGGAGGGGGATACGCAGTATTTT.

This clone was detected only a few times. The chain combines TRBV10-3 with TRBJ2-3, with 7 nucleotides matching TRBD1. Trimming removed 5 bases from V and 4 bases from J; junction bases left unmatched: 0. Germline V gene sequence: CDR1 ENHRY, CDR2 SYGVKD. The CDR3 totals 12 residues. CDR3 region: CAISQGADTQYF. The CDR3 DNA sequence: TGTGCCATCAGTCAGGGGGCAGATACGCAGTATTTT.

The chain recombines TRBV11-2 with TRBJ1-1, with TRBD1 matching 7 bases. J lost 1 base, V lost 6 bases, and 8 bases had no gene match. Germline V gene data show CDR1 as SGHAT and CDR2 as FQNNGV. This CDR3 contains 15 residues. CDR3 sequence reads: CASRTYRGPNTEAFF. The CDR3 bases are TGTGCCAGCAGGACCTACAGGGGTCCGAACACTGAAGCTTTCTTT.

This clone has only one observation. The V gene is TRBV3-1 (or the pseudogene TRBV3-2), the J gene TRBJ2-1; D call uncertain. Germline values: CDR1 LGHDT, CDR2 YNNKEL (reference sequence). Trimming took 3 bases from V and 0 from J, leaving 18 bases between them. CDR3 length: 18 amino acids. The CDR3 loop is CASSHDPSGPSSYNEQFF. In DNA, the CDR3 is TGTGCCAGCAGCCACGACCCCTCAGGCCCGAGCTCCTACAATGAGCAGTTCTTC.

The rearrangement links TRBV4-3 to TRBJ2-1; tentatively, D is TRBD1 (5 bases). V was cut by 0 bases and J by 4 bases, with 13 bases left in between. The CDR3 runs 16 residues. The germline V gene has CDR1 LGHNA and CDR2 YSLEER. CDR3 region: CASSQDIQGFYNEQFF. CDR3 DNA sequence: TGCGCCAGCAGCCAAGATATCCAGGGATTTTACAATGAGCAGTTCTTC.

V usage is TRBV19 and J usage is TRBJ2-5; 7 nucleotides agree with TRBD1. Per germline, CDR1 LNHDA and CDR2 SQIVND (reference sequence). CDR3 length equals 14 residues. V shed 5 bases, J shed 2 bases, and the junction held 5 bases outside the gene matches. In nucleotides, the CDR3 is TGTGCCAGTAGTCTACAGGGGAAACAAGAGACCCAGTACTTC. Translation: CASSLQGKQETQYF.

This chain connects TRBV2 to TRBJ1-5; D not resolved. This CDR3 is 15 amino acids long. Germline CDR1 reads SNHLY; CDR2 reads FYNNEI. V shed 8 bases and J shed 1 base, with 15 bases lying between them. The CDR3 here is CASRFYSGSNQPQHF. The CDR3, as DNA: TGTGCCAGCCGGTTTTATTCAGGCAGCAATCAGCCCCAGCATTTT.

J is TRBJ2-5 and V is TRBV20-1, with D maybe TRBD2 (5 bases). The germline gives CDR1 DFQATT, CDR2 SNEGSKA (reference sequence). The CDR3 runs to 14 residues. V was shortened by 3 bases and J by 5 bases, with 16 bases between the two germline ends. CDR3 sequence: CSASLGEERETQYF. In DNA form, the CDR3 reads TGCAGTGCTAGTCTCGGGGAAGAGCGGGAGACCCAGTACTTC.

V and J are TRBV14 and TRBJ2-1; D unclear. This CDR3 is built from 17 residues. The germline CDR1 and CDR2 sequences are SGHDN and FVKESK. V shed 1 base and J shed 2 bases, with 15 bases lying between them. CDR3: CASSQGAFAVPYNEQFF. DNA of the CDR3: TGTGCCAGCAGCCAAGGGGCGTTTGCTGTACCCTACAATGAGCAGTTCTTC.

The rearrangement links TRBV18 to TRBJ1-5; TRBD1 might be the D (6 bases). The V end lost 6 bases, the J end lost 4 bases, and 10 bases lay between the germline ends. Germline CDR1 reads KGHSH; CDR2 reads LQKENI. This CDR3 comprises 13 residues. DNA for the CDR3: TGTGCCAGCTCGCCTCAGGGGAATCAGCCCCAGCATTTT. Translating gives CASSPQGNQPQHF. Complete variable domain (other parts from reference TRBV18 and TRBJ1-5): NAGVMQNPRHLVRRRGQEARLRCSPMKGHSHVYWYRQLPEEGLKFMVYLQKENIIDESGMPKERFSAEFPKEGPSILRIQQVVRGDSAAYFCASSPQGNQPQHFGDGTRLSIL.

This chain uses TRBV2 with TRBJ1-4; tentative D call: TRBD1 (5 bases). The CDR3 has 14 amino acids. V was clipped by 5 bases and J by 0 bases, with 7 bases between them. Germline V CDR1 and CDR2: SNHLY, FYNNEI. The CDR3 DNA reads TGTGCCAGCAGTCCGACAGCAACTAATGAAAAACTGTTTTTT. It codes for CASSPTATNEKLFF.

The chain is built from TRBV2 and TRBJ1-3; D perhaps matches TRBD1 (6 bases). The germline CDR1 and CDR2 sequences are SNHLY and FYNNEI. Trimming took 4 bases from V and 1 from J, leaving 11 bases between them. The CDR3 spans 15 residues. The CDR3 DNA is TGTGCCAGCAGTGCGGACAGCAAGTCTGGAAACACCATATATTTT. As protein: CASSADSKSGNTIYF.

This clone has only one observation. The identical CDR3 is also encoded by other nucleotide sequences in the sample. The chain uses TRBV12-3 or TRBV12-4 and TRBJ2-3; D ambiguous. This CDR3 comprises 11 residues. The V end was cut by 6 bases, the J end by 2 bases, with 3 bases between. The CDR3 loop is CASSHTDTQYF. In DNA form, the CDR3 reads TGTGCCAGCAGCCACACAGATACGCAGTATTTT.

This chain uses TRBV5-4 with TRBJ2-3, with 7 bases lining up with TRBD2. The CDR3 length is 15 residues. Germline trimming cut 3 bases from V and 3 bases from J; bases unmatched to any gene: 7. Germline V gene sequence: CDR1 SGHNT, CDR2 YYREEE (reference sequence). CDR3 residues: CASSSRLAQTDTQYF. The CDR3 nucleotides read TGTGCCAGCAGCTCACGACTAGCCCAAACAGATACGCAGTATTTT. The full variable domain, completed using reference TRBV5-4 and TRBJ2-3, is ETGVTQSPTHLIKTRGQQVTLRCSSQSGHNTVSWYQQALGQGPQFIFQYYREEENGRGNFPPRFSGLQFPNYSSELNVNALELDDSALYLCASSSRLAQTDTQYFGPGTRLTVL.

The chain couples TRBV6-6 to TRBJ2-6; the D gene is possibly TRBD1 (5 bases). Germline V gives CDR1 MNHNY, CDR2 SVGAGI (reference sequence). Trimming shortened V by 4 bases and J by 4 bases, and 8 bases separated the two germline ends. The CDR3 is made up of 14 amino acids. This CDR3 is CASSSGNGANVLTF. The CDR3 nucleotides read TGTGCCAGCAGTTCAGGGAACGGGGCCAACGTCCTGACTTTC.